The clone carrying this TCR beta chain has a handful of counts. This specimen comes from a study of T-cell reconstitution after alpha-beta-depleted transplantation in children. This CDR3 has 15 amino acids. The V and J ends lost 6 bases and 6 bases respectively, with 18 bases between them. Germline loops: CDR1 MDHEN, CDR2 SYDVKM. TCRbeta library preparation incorporated unique molecular identifiers. A single record per CDR3 protein comes from TCRdb applying MiXCR to the PCR reads. The profile shows 450,000 to 500,000 distinct CDR3 sequences, about 12% of them singletons. This rearrangement joins TRBV28 to TRBJ2-1; no firm D call. The TCR comes from a human donor who donated a stem cell graft to a child with combined immunodeficiency. This specimen consisted of PBMCs from the stem cell graft donor, obtained from the stem cell graft. Here the CDR3 DNA reads TGTGCCAGCAGCCCACCTTTGGTCCCGCTCAATGAGCAGTTCTTC. Translated, it gives CASSPPLVPLNEQFF.